The 21 T cell receptor beta chains below were found in one sample sequenced in a study of blood T cell repertoires in COVID-19. The data were produced by immunoSEQ multiplex PCR, yet TCRdb's version contains in-frame clones alone and is incomplete. The table has about 76,000 clones, 80% to 90% seen once; the top ten hold over 15%. Sequenced sample: peripheral blood. The receptors were sampled from a woman aged 55-69 years with acute or convalescent COVID-19.

V usage is TRBV6-5 and J usage is TRBJ1-1; no definite D call. With 8 bases removed from V and 5 bases from J, the gap between germline ends came to 15 bases. The CDR3 length is 13 residues. Germline V CDR1 and CDR2: MNHEY, SVGAGI. Written as DNA, the CDR3 is TGTGCCAGCGAGAGAGAGGCTGGGACTGAAGCTTTCTTT. The encoded protein is CASEREAGTEAFF.

This clone was observed a few times. J is TRBJ2-7 and V is TRBV18; 8 bases are a match to TRBD1. The trim removed 0 bases at V and 6 bases at J, leaving 4 bases unmatched. Germline V gene data show CDR1 as KGHSH and CDR2 as LQKENI. The CDR3 sequence is 14 residues long. CDR3 protein: CASSPPVTGVEQYF. CDR3 coding DNA: TGTGCCAGCTCACCACCCGTGACAGGGGTCGAGCAGTACTTC.

V and J are TRBV24-1 and TRBJ2-3, with 10 bases matching TRBD2. The CDR3 contains 16 residues. J gave up 2 bases and V 4 bases, and 5 bases lay outside the gene matches. Germline lookup yields CDR1 KGHDR and CDR2 SFDVKD. CDR3 loop: CATSDRAGGITDTQYF. The CDR3 DNA reads as TGTGCCACCAGTGACCGAGCGGGGGGGATCACAGATACGCAGTATTTT.

V and J are TRBV19 and TRBJ1-1; D uncertain. CDR3 length: 14 amino acids. Trimming removed 4 bases from V and 7 bases from J, with 16 bases in between. Germline V gene sequence: CDR1 LNHDA, CDR2 SQIVND (reference sequence). The CDR3 DNA follows: TGTGCCAGTAGTAGGGGAGGGCAGGCGGGTGAAGCTTTCTTT. This sequence encodes CASSRGGQAGEAFF. The entire variable domain, with the rest obtained from reference TRBV19 and TRBJ1-1, is as follows: DGGITQSPKYLFRKEGQNVTLSCEQNLNHDAMYWYRQDPGQGLRLIYYSQIVNDFQKGDIAEGYSVSREKKESFPLTVTSAQKNPTAFYLCASSRGGQAGEAFFGQGTRLTVV.

The J gene is TRBJ2-3, the V gene TRBV28; 13 bases agree with TRBD2. The germline V gene encodes CDR1 MDHEN and CDR2 SYDVKM. The V segment lost 5 bases and the J segment 4 bases; nucleotides outside the gene matches: 3. The CDR3 has 15 amino acids. The CDR3 sequence: CASSRTSGGADTQYF. The CDR3 nucleotides are TGTGCCAGCAGTAGGACTAGCGGGGGCGCAGATACGCAGTATTTT.

This clone was observed a few times. The chain couples TRBV13 to TRBJ1-2; D possibly corresponds to TRBD1 (6 bases). CDR1 PRHDT and CDR2 FYEKMQ come from the germline V gene (reference sequence). This CDR3 has 16 residues. Trimming pared 2 bases from V and 8 bases from J, leaving 21 bases between. In DNA form, the CDR3 reads TGTGCCAGCAGCTTAACAACAATTCAGGGGATGGGAGGCTACACCTTC. Translated, it gives CASSLTTIQGMGGYTF.

The rearrangement joins TRBV5-1 to TRBJ2-2; 8 nucleotides align to TRBD1. The CDR3 sequence is 15 residues long. J lost 3 bases, V lost 4 bases, and 5 bases had no gene match. Germline V gene data show CDR1 as SGHRS and CDR2 as YFSETQ. The chain's CDR3 is CASSPGQGDTGELFF. Written as DNA, the CDR3 is TGCGCCAGCAGCCCTGGACAGGGCGACACCGGGGAGCTGTTTTTT.

In this sample, this clone turned up a few times. This chain connects TRBV6-1 to TRBJ2-7; D is possibly TRBD1 (6 bases). Germline-derived CDR1 and CDR2 are MNHNS and SASEGT. The CDR3 contains 14 residues. V shed 2 bases and J shed 6 bases, with 14 bases lying between them. CDR3 bases: TGTGCCAGCAGTGAACCTTTCAGGGGCGGCGAGCAGTACTTC. It specifies CASSEPFRGGEQYF.

The rearrangement joins TRBV6-5 to TRBJ1-1; TRBD1 matches at 7 bases. After removal of 10 bases from V and 3 bases from J, the junction contained 11 bases not matched to a gene. CDR1 and CDR2 (germline): MNHEY, SVGAGI. The CDR3 consists of 14 residues. This chain's CDR3 is CATSTGEFYTEAFF. The CDR3 nucleotides are TGTGCCACCTCCACAGGGGAATTCTACACTGAAGCTTTCTTT.

This clone was counted between two and nine times. V is TRBV7-9 and J is TRBJ1-2; D is unclear. Trimming shortened V by 1 base and J by 9 bases, and 12 bases separated the two germline ends. The germline V gene has CDR1 SEHNR and CDR2 FQNEAQ (reference sequence). The length of the CDR3 is 13 residues. The CDR3 nucleotides are TGTGCCAGCAGCTTAGGGACTGCTTTCAGCTACACCTTC. Residues: CASSLGTAFSYTF.

This clone was seen a single time. The gene calls are TRBV28 and TRBJ2-1, with TRBD1 matching 7 bases. Germline V gene data show CDR1 as MDHEN and CDR2 as SYDVKM. Trimming cost V 3 bases and J 7 bases; bases outside gene matches: 9. CDR3 length equals 15 residues. The CDR3 reads CASSLGARGNNEQFF. CDR3 DNA sequence: TGTGCCAGCAGTTTGGGGGCCAGGGGGAATAATGAGCAGTTCTTC.

The V and J genes are TRBV5-6 and TRBJ1-2, with D uncertain. From germline, CDR1 is SGHDT and CDR2 YYEEEE. Trimming pared 1 base from V and 2 bases from J, leaving 15 bases between. The CDR3 has 16 amino acids. In DNA, the CDR3 is TGTGCCAGCAGCTTGAAATCATCGAGCATAAACTATGGCTACACCTTC. Its protein is CASSLKSSSINYGYTF.

The gene calls are TRBV7-9 and TRBJ1-2, with D unresolved. The CDR3 consists of 14 residues. V lost 0 bases and J 0 bases, leaving 5 bases between the germline ends. CDR1 is SEHNR, CDR2 FQNEAQ, per germline (reference sequence). The DNA of the CDR3 is TGTGCCAGCAGCTTAGCTGGAGCTAACTATGGCTACACCTTC. Protein sequence: CASSLAGANYGYTF.

The V call is TRBV19, the J call TRBJ2-6; 9 bases agree with TRBD1. This CDR3 has 19 amino acids. The V gene end was trimmed by 4 bases and the J gene end by 0 bases; junction bases not matched to a gene: 10. Germline V gene lookup returns CDR1 LNHDA and CDR2 SQIVND (reference sequence). The CDR3 DNA sequence: TGTGCCAGTAGTACCCGCTGGGGGACAGGGCGCTCTGGGGCCAACGTCCTGACTTTC. Residues: CASSTRWGTGRSGANVLTF.

The chain combines TRBV6-2 or TRBV6-3 with TRBJ2-7; TRBD2 matches 12 bases. Germline V lookup: CDR1 MNHEY, CDR2 SVGEGT. The V segment lost 2 bases and the J segment 7 bases; nucleotides outside the gene matches: 15. This CDR3 region has 18 residues. CDR3 nucleotide sequence: TGTGCCAGCAGTTACCCGGGGTCTAGCGGGGGGGCCGTGATAGAGCAGTACTTC. Residues: CASSYPGSSGGAVIEQYF.

CDR3 coding DNA: TGTGCCAGCAGCTTTGGCGGGACAGGCACCTACGAGCAGTACGTC. This translates into CASSFGGTGTYEQYV. The chain is built from TRBV5-6 and TRBJ2-7, with 8 bases aligning to TRBD1. This CDR3 has 15 residues. Losses at the gene ends were 2 bases for V and 2 bases for J; bases not matched to a gene: 6. CDR1 is SGHDT and CDR2 is YYEEEE in the germline V gene.

V is TRBV10-3 and J is TRBJ2-1; a possible D gene is TRBD2 (6 bases). Germline values: CDR1 ENHRY, CDR2 SYGVKD. Trimming stripped 0 bases from V and 3 bases from J, with 6 bases between. There are 14 residues in the CDR3. CDR3 in DNA: TGTGCCATCAGTGAGTCCGGGGGCTACAATGAGCAGTTCTTC. It translates to CAISESGGYNEQFF.

This clone is judged medium-sized. The rearrangement uses TRBV18 and TRBJ2-7; 7 bases fit TRBD1. The CDR3 contains 14 residues. The V and J ends lost 0 bases and 3 bases, in that order; junction bases with no gene match: 2. Per the germline V gene, CDR1 is KGHSH and CDR2 is LQKENI. CDR3 nucleotide sequence: TGTGCCAGCTCACCACCAGGACAGGACTACGAGCAGTACTTC. Protein sequence: CASSPPGQDYEQYF.

As concerns this clone: The sample has other DNA sequences that encode this CDR3 too. In DNA form, the CDR3 reads TGTGCCAGCAGTTCTCGGGACAGGGGTAGCAATCAGCCCCAGCATTTT. Its translation is CASSSRDRGSNQPQHF. The V and J genes are TRBV27 and TRBJ1-5; 10 nucleotides line up with TRBD1. The germline CDR1 and CDR2 sequences are MNHEY and SMNVEV (reference sequence). Trimming removed 4 bases from V and 0 bases from J; junction bases left unmatched: 3. The length of the CDR3 is 16 residues.

This chain links TRBV5-1 with TRBJ2-1, with a tentative D call TRBD1 (5 bases). CDR3 size: 13 residues. From germline, CDR1 is SGHRS and CDR2 YFSETQ. V lost 0 bases and J lost 6, with 7 bases in between. The CDR3 coding sequence is TGCGCCAGCAGCTTGGCCCAGGGCAATGAGCAGTTCTTC. It codes for CASSLAQGNEQFF.

Turning to this clone: Other DNA variants within this sample encode the same CDR3. The chain is built from TRBV10-2 and TRBJ2-7, with TRBD1 identical over 8 bases. This CDR3 region has 12 residues. Germline values: CDR1 WSHSY, CDR2 SAAADI. With 8 bases clipped from V and 7 bases from J, the junction kept 7 bases outside the gene matches. The CDR3 loop reads CASSDRGKEQYV. The CDR3 DNA sequence: TGCGCCAGCTCCGACAGGGGAAAAGAGCAGTACGTC.